This T cell receptor beta chain comes out of a study of T-cell reconstitution after alpha-beta-depleted transplantation in children. This clonotype was picked up a small number of times. Its antigen is as yet unknown. V lost 4 bases to trimming and J lost 4 bases, with 17 bases between them. Germline CDR1 SGHRS, CDR2 YFSETQ. There are 15 residues in the CDR3. Study-wide points: Hyperexpanded clones declined; after one year, newly produced T cells mostly supplied diversity. Expanded graft clones, several hundred of them, were reportedly the source of alpha-beta T cells about two months after transplant. Surviving thymic progenitors and recipient T cells were the source of high TCRbeta diversity at day 60 in some patients.

This sample's TCRbeta library carried unique molecular identifier barcodes. One entry per CDR3 protein, called by TCRdb with MiXCR from the PCR reads. The table has 80,000 to 100,000 distinct CDR3 sequences, less than 25% seen once. The sequenced sample was PBMCs, obtained before TCRalphabeta/CD19-depleted stem cell transplant. This clonotype originated in a boy under 10 years old with acute lymphoblastic leukemia, due to receive a stem cell transplant. The chain recombines TRBV5-1 with TRBJ2-5, with D tentatively TRBD2 (5 bases). CDR3 residues: CASSTSGGGGETQYF. The CDR3 DNA reads as TGCGCCAGCAGCACCAGCGGAGGTGGCGGAGAGACCCAGTACTTC.